The T cell receptor beta chain under discussion was sequenced for a study of CD8+ T cells in alopecia areata. This clone counts as medium-sized. Gene names and germline refer to mouse. The missing CDR3 end, 4 residues past where the read stops, is filled in from the germline J gene. RNA, once extracted, was reverse transcribed into cDNA for use as the sequencing template. Profiled with immunoSEQ multiplex PCR; TCRdb holds only in-frame clones, not every one. The sample includes approximately 2,000 clones, none of them occurring once. V lost 4 bases, J lost 1 base, and 4 bases stayed unmatched. Germline CDR1 reads FNHDT; CDR2 reads SITEND (reference sequence). The CDR3 runs to 15 residues.

Sequencing used lesional skin. This chain uses TRBV19 with TRBJ2-5; 9 nucleotides align to TRBD2. The sequence was obtained from a C3H/HeJ mouse with alopecia areata. Mice of this strain are of MHC haplotype H2-k. Partial CDR3 DNA: TGTGCCAGCAGTCTTCGACTGGGGGACCAAGAC. It encodes CASSLRLGDQD. The entire CDR3 sequence reads CASSLRLGDQDTQYF.